This TCR beta chain was recovered during a study of blood T cell repertoires in COVID-19. Turning to the study itself: T cells, B-cell-depleted T cells, or PBMCs supplied cDNA or gDNA.

The V gene's germline CDR1 is KGHSH and CDR2 LQKENI. This CDR3 contains 15 residues. V was clipped by 6 bases and J by 8 bases, with 20 bases between them. Using immunoSEQ multiplex PCR, the repertoire was profiled, and TCRdb retains in-frame clones only, with some absent. Of more than 70,000 clones listed, about 82% are singletons. Sequencing was performed on peripheral blood. The rearrangement joins TRBV18 to TRBJ1-5; tentatively, D is TRBD1 (6 bases). The clonotype originates from a woman aged 80 or over with active or convalescent COVID-19. The CDR3 DNA sequence: TGTGCCAGCTCCCCTCGGGCAGGGGATGTCGAGCCCCAGCATTTT. As protein: CASSPRAGDVEPQHF.